One and the same sample provided the 17 T cell receptor beta chains below, sequenced in a study of CD8+ T cells in alopecia areata. RNA extraction and reverse transcription yielded cDNA as sequencing template. TCRdb's table, derived via immunoSEQ multiplex PCR, lists solely in-frame clones and lacks some. The sample holds about 97,000 clones, roughly three fifths seen once. The treatment is: oral pan-JAK inhibitor, 5-10 mg twice daily. The material sequenced was CD8+ T cells sorted from blood, taken around week 55, from a patient treated with tofacitinib. These TCRs come from a human donor with alopecia areata.

In DNA, the CDR3 is TGTGCCTGGAGTGTAGGAGGGGCCGAGCAGTACTTC. Its protein product is CAWSVGGAEQYF. The genes are TRBV30 and TRBJ2-7, with D possibly matching TRBD2 (6 bases). Germline CDR1 is GTSNPN and CDR2 is SVGIG (reference sequence). The CDR3 runs 12 residues. Trimming stripped 0 bases from V and 6 bases from J, with 9 bases between.

This clone is large within its sample. The sample contains more than one DNA sequence encoding this CDR3. The V and J genes are TRBV13 and TRBJ2-1, with D possibly being TRBD1 or TRBD2 (5 bases each). CDR3 length equals 10 residues. V was shortened by 6 bases and J by 10 bases, with 7 bases between the two germline ends. In germline, CDR1 is PRHDT, CDR2 FYEKMQ (reference sequence). This chain's CDR3 is CASSGTEQFF. The CDR3, as DNA: TGTGCCAGCAGTGGGACGGAGCAGTTCTTC.

The J gene is TRBJ2-3, the V gene TRBV4-1, with a possible D match to TRBD2 (5 bases). This CDR3 contains 14 residues. Looked up from germline, CDR1 is MGHRA and CDR2 is YSYEKL. V lost 4 bases, J lost 6 bases, and 14 bases lay in between. CDR3 sequence: CASSPRVAFDTQYF. The CDR3 nucleotides read TGCGCCAGCAGCCCTCGGGTAGCGTTCGATACGCAGTATTTT.

The chain recombines TRBV7-9 with TRBJ1-4; unclear D gene. The CDR3 has 12 residues. V was shortened by 8 bases and J by 6 bases, with 10 bases between the two germline ends. The V gene's germline CDR1 is SEHNR and CDR2 FQNEAQ (reference sequence). The CDR3 sequence is CASHEWDEKLFF. The CDR3 DNA sequence: TGTGCCAGCCACGAATGGGATGAAAAACTGTTTTTT. The full variable domain, with the rest looked up from reference TRBV7-9 and TRBJ1-4, is DTGVSQNPRHKITKRGQNVTFRCDPISEHNRLYWYRQTLGQGPEFLTYFQNEAQLEKSRLLSDRFSAERPKGSFSTLEIQRTEQGDSAMYLCASHEWDEKLFFGSGTQLSVL.

The chain links TRBV6-6 to TRBJ2-3; possible D gene TRBD2, 6 bases. CDR3 size: 12 residues. V was shortened by 8 bases and J by 3 bases, with 9 bases between the two germline ends. Germline values: CDR1 MNHNY, CDR2 SVGAGI (reference sequence). The CDR3 coding sequence is TGTGCCAGCTGGGACTCGACAGATACGCAGTATTTT. Residues: CASWDSTDTQYF.

This sequence joins TRBV5-6 and TRBJ2-7; D uncertain. This CDR3 comprises 16 residues. V was cut by 0 bases and J by 2 bases, with 15 bases left in between. The V gene's germline CDR1 is SGHDT and CDR2 YYEEEE. Here the CDR3 reads CASSLGVRDLPYEQYF. The CDR3 coding sequence is TGTGCCAGCAGCTTGGGGGTTCGTGACCTTCCCTACGAGCAGTACTTC.

The chain recombines TRBV30 with TRBJ2-5; either TRBD1 or TRBD2 may fit D (5 bases each). The CDR3 runs to 15 residues. Germline V CDR1 and CDR2: GTSNPN, SVGIG (reference sequence). Between the trimmed V and J ends, which lost 3 bases and 5 bases, there was a span of 19 bases. CDR3 in amino acids: CAWRGETTPGETQYF. The CDR3 coding sequence is TGTGCCTGGAGGGGAGAGACTACCCCAGGGGAGACCCAGTACTTC. The full variable domain, with the rest looked up from reference TRBV30 and TRBJ2-5, is SQTIHQWPATLVQPVGSPLSLECTVEGTSNPNLYWYRQAAGRGLQLLFYSVGIGQISSEVPQNLSASRPQDRQFILSSKKLLLSDSGFYLCAWRGETTPGETQYFGPGTRLLVL.

The V call is TRBV6-1, the J call TRBJ1-1; unclear D gene. The germline V gene encodes CDR1 MNHNS and CDR2 SASEGT. This CDR3 is 13 amino acids long. V was shortened by 0 bases and J by 8 bases, with 10 bases between the two germline ends. The CDR3 coding sequence is TGTGCCAGCAGTGAAGCGGGTACGAGCGAAGCTTTCTTT. Translated: CASSEAGTSEAFF.

V is TRBV11-2 and J is TRBJ1-1; unclear D gene. Germline lookup yields CDR1 SGHAT and CDR2 FQNNGV. V lost 5 bases and J 5 bases, leaving 12 bases between the germline ends. This CDR3 region has 13 residues. The CDR3 DNA reads as TGTGCCAGCAGCATTGTGGGTTGGACTGAAGCTTTCTTT. It codes for CASSIVGWTEAFF.

The sample holds a few counts of this clone. The CDR3 sequence is CASSVGVRTYEQYF. CDR3 DNA: TGTGCCAGCAGCGTAGGAGTCAGAACCTACGAGCAGTACTTC. The rearrangement joins TRBV9 to TRBJ2-7; D gene uncertain. CDR1 SGDLS and CDR2 YYNGEE come from the germline V gene. The CDR3 runs to 14 residues. V gave up 0 bases and J gave up 2 bases, with 9 bases separating them.

This chain uses TRBV5-5 with TRBJ1-5; D is possibly TRBD1 (6 bases). Germline loops: CDR1 SGHKS, CDR2 YYEKEE (reference sequence). The CDR3 has 15 residues. V was shortened by 0 bases and J by 7 bases, with 14 bases between the two germline ends. The CDR3 reads CASSLVQGEFQPQHF. CDR3 DNA: TGTGCCAGCAGCTTGGTACAGGGCGAATTCCAGCCCCAGCATTTT.

The chain recombines TRBV7-9 with TRBJ1-2; tentatively, D is TRBD1 (6 bases). V was shortened by 4 bases and J by 0 bases, with 12 bases between the two germline ends. Germline V gene sequence: CDR1 SEHNR, CDR2 FQNEAQ (reference sequence). The CDR3 has 15 residues. As DNA, the CDR3 is TGTGCCAGCAGCTCCCGGACAGAAACTAACTATGGCTACACCTTC. It codes for CASSSRTETNYGYTF.

The rearrangement links TRBV30 to TRBJ2-7; D is unresolved. The germline V gene encodes CDR1 GTSNPN and CDR2 SVGIG (reference sequence). Trimming removed 1 base at V and 3 bases at J, with 7 bases between. The CDR3 length is 12 residues. The CDR3 spells CAWSDQYYEQYF. CDR3 nucleotide sequence: TGTGCCTGGAGTGACCAGTACTACGAGCAGTACTTC. Full variable domain (missing parts from reference TRBV30 and TRBJ2-7): SQTIHQWPATLVQPVGSPLSLECTVEGTSNPNLYWYRQAAGRGLQLLFYSVGIGQISSEVPQNLSASRPQDRQFILSSKKLLLSDSGFYLCAWSDQYYEQYFGPGTRLTVT.

The chain has TRBV7-4 and TRBJ1-1, with D uncertain. The CDR3 runs 15 residues. V shed 2 bases and J shed 1 base, with 11 bases lying between them. From germline, CDR1 is SGHVT and CDR2 SQSDAQ. CDR3 coding DNA: TGTGCCAGCAGCTTAAGTCTGACGACGAACACTGAAGCTTTCTTT. This translates into CASSLSLTTNTEAFF.

The J gene is TRBJ1-1, the V gene TRBV4-1; D call uncertain. CDR1 is MGHRA, CDR2 YSYEKL, per germline. CDR3 length: 13 residues. Trimming pared 6 bases from V and 1 base from J, leaving 9 bases between. The DNA of the CDR3 is TGCGCCAGCAGACCTAGAACGAACACTGAAGCTTTCTTT. Translation: CASRPRTNTEAFF.

The chain is built from TRBV4-1 and TRBJ2-7; TRBD1 aligns across 7 bases. V trimming: 3 bases; J trimming: 5 bases; junction bases outside the gene matches: 10. Per germline, CDR1 MGHRA and CDR2 YSYEKL. The CDR3 sequence is 15 residues long. The CDR3 reads CASSHPRQGPNEQYF. CDR3 DNA sequence: TGCGCCAGCAGCCACCCTAGACAGGGTCCCAACGAGCAGTACTTC.

This rearrangement joins TRBV11-2 to TRBJ1-6; TRBD1 agrees at 8 bases. V was clipped by 6 bases and J by 9 bases; unmatched bases: 7. Germline assignment: CDR1 SGHAT and CDR2 FQNNGV. The CDR3 runs to 14 residues. The CDR3 reads CASSPTGVGSPLHF. The CDR3 DNA follows: TGTGCCAGCAGTCCGACAGGGGTCGGTTCACCCCTCCACTTT.